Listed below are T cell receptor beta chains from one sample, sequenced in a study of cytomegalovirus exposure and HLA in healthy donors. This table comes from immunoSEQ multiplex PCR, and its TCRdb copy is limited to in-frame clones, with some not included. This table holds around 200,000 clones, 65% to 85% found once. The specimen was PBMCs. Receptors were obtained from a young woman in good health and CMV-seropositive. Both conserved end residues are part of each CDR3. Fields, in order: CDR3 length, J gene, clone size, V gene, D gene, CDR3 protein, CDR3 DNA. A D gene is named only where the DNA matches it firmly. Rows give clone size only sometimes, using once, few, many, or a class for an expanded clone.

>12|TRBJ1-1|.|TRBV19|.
CASRGITTEAFF
TGTGCCAGTCGAGGGATTACCACTGAAGCTTTCTTT
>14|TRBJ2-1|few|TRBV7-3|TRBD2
CASSLGTSGGGQFF
TGTGCCAGCAGCTTAGGGACTAGCGGGGGAGGGCAGTTCTTC
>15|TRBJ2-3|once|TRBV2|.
CASSERGLSTDTQYF
TGTGCCAGCAGTGAAAGGGGACTTAGCACAGATACGCAGTATTTT
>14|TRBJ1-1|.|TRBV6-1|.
CASLITTGHTEAFF
TGTGCCAGCCTAATAACCACAGGGCACACTGAAGCTTTCTTT
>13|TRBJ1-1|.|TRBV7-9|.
CASSPPENTEAFF
TGTGCCAGCAGCCCCCCAGAAAACACTGAAGCTTTCTTT
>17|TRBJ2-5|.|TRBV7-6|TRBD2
CASSLGASGAIIETQYF
TGTGCCAGCAGCTTAGGGGCTAGCGGGGCCATTATAGAGACCCAGTACTTC
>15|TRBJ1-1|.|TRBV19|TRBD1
CASSTSGTVNTEAFF
TGTGCCAGTAGTACCTCCGGGACAGTGAACACTGAAGCTTTCTTT
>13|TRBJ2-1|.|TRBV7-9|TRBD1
CASLRSGGNEQFF
TGTGCCAGCCTGAGATCAGGGGGCAATGAGCAGTTCTTC
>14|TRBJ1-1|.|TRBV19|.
CASSINRANTEAFF
TGTGCCAGTAGTATCAACCGAGCGAACACTGAAGCTTTCTTT
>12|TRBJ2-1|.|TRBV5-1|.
CASSLVFYEQFF
TGCGCCAGCAGCTTGGTATTCTATGAGCAGTTCTTC
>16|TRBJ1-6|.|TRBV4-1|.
CASSQDVAGTNSPLHF
TGCGCCAGCAGCCAAGACGTGGCAGGAACCAATTCACCCCTCCACTTT
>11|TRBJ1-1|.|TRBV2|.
CASSYYTEAFF
TGTGCCAGCAGCTACTACACTGAAGCTTTCTTT
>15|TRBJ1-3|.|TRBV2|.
CASSLGVLSGNTIYF
TGTGCCAGCAGTTTAGGGGTACTCTCTGGAAACACCATATATTTT
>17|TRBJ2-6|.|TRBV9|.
CASSETGSASGANVLTF
TGTGCCAGCAGTGAAACAGGGTCGGCCTCCGGGGCCAACGTCCTGACTTTC
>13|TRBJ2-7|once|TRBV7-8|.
CASSLLTGYEQYF
TGTGCCAGCAGCTTACTAACAGGCTATGAGCAGTACTTC
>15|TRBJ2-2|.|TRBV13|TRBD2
CASRPTSGVTGELFF
TGTGCCAGCCGACCAACTAGCGGGGTAACCGGGGAGCTGTTTTTT
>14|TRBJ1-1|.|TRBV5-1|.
CASMRGNLNTEAFF
TGCGCCAGTATGAGAGGGAATCTGAACACTGAAGCTTTCTTT
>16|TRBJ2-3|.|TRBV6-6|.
CASSYGIGVGTDTQYF
TGTGCCAGCAGTTACGGAATAGGGGTGGGCACAGATACGCAGTATTTT
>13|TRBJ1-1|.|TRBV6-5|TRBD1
CASSRGRVTEAFF
TGTGCCAGCAGCAGGGGGCGCGTCACTGAAGCTTTCTTT
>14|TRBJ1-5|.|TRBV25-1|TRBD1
CASAGTAIYQPQHF
TGTGCCAGCGCCGGGACAGCGATCTATCAGCCCCAGCATTTT
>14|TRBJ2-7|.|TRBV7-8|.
CASGSLGRGYEQYF
TGTGCCAGCGGATCTCTGGGCAGGGGCTACGAGCAGTACTTC
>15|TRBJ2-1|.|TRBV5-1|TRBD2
CASSSPRGGLFEQFF
TGCGCCAGCAGCTCCCCCCGGGGGGGTCTCTTTGAGCAGTTCTTC
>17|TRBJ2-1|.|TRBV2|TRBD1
CASSLRTGGISTDEQFF
TGTGCCAGCAGTCTTAGGACAGGGGGAATAAGTACGGATGAGCAGTTCTTC
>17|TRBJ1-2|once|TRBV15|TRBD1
CATSRGGIGGDHYGYTF
TGTGCCACCAGCAGAGGCGGGATAGGGGGCGACCACTATGGCTACACCTTC
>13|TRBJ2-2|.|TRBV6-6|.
CASSYRETGELFF
TGTGCCAGCAGTTACCGGGAGACCGGGGAGCTGTTTTTT
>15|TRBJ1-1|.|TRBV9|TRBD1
CASSPGQGDYTEAFF
TGTGCCAGCAGCCCTGGACAGGGAGACTACACTGAAGCTTTCTTT
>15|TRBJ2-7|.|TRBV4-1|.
CASSQFNRSSYEQYF
TGCGCCAGCAGCCAATTCAACAGGAGCTCCTACGAGCAGTACTTC
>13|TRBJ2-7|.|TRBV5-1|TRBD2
CASSLAGRSEQYF
TGCGCCAGCAGCTTGGCCGGGAGGAGCGAGCAGTACTTC
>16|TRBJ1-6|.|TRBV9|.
CASSSRGDPYNSPLHF
TGTGCCAGCAGCTCCCGGGGGGACCCCTATAATTCACCCCTCCACTTT
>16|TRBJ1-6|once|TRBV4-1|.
CASSQEWDSGNSPLHF
TGCGCCAGCAGCCAAGAATGGGACTCGGGTAATTCACCCCTCCACTTT
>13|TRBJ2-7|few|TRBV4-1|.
CASSLQQDYEQYF
TGCGCCAGCAGCCTGCAGCAGGACTACGAGCAGTACTTC
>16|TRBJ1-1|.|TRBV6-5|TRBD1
CASSYSSDRGYTEAFF
TGTGCCAGCAGTTACTCGAGTGACAGGGGATACACTGAAGCTTTCTTT
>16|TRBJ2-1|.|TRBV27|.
CASSPSRDRGDNEQFF
TGTGCCAGCAGTCCTAGCCGGGACCGCGGGGACAATGAGCAGTTCTTC
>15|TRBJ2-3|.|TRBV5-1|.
CASSSAGSSTDTQYF
TGCGCCAGCAGTTCCGCAGGATCTTCCACAGATACGCAGTATTTT
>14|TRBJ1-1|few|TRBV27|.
CASSLLQGNTEAFF
TGTGCCAGCAGTTTATTGCAGGGGAACACTGAAGCTTTCTTT
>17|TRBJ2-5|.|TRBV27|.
CASSPRGGGGVVETQYF
TGTGCCAGCAGTCCCCGAGGAGGGGGCGGTGTTGTTGAGACCCAGTACTTC
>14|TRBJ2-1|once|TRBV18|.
CASSPRRGNNEQFF
TGTGCCAGCTCACCGCGGAGGGGAAACAATGAGCAGTTCTTC
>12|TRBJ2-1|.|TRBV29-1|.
CSLKSGYNEQFF
TGCAGCCTCAAATCAGGCTACAATGAGCAGTTCTTC
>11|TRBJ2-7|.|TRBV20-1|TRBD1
CSAQGVGEQYF
TGCAGTGCTCAGGGGGTGGGCGAGCAGTACTTC
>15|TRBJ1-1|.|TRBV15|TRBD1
CATSRGDRVGTEAFF
TGTGCCACCAGCAGAGGGGACAGGGTAGGCACTGAAGCTTTCTTT